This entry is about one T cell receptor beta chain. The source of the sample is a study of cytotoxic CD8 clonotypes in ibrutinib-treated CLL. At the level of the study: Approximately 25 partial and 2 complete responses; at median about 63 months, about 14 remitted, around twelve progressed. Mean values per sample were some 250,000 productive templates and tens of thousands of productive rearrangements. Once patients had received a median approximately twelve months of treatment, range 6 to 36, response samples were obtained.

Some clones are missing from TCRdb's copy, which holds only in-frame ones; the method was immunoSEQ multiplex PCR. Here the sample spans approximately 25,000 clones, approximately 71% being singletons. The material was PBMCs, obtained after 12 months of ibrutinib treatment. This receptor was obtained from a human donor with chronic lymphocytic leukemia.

The CDR3 nucleotides read TGTGCCAGCAGCGTAACCGGGACCAGCGGCTACGAGCAGTACTTC. This translates into CASSVTGTSGYEQYF. This chain joins TRBV9 and TRBJ2-7; D may be TRBD1 or TRBD2 (5 bases each). This CDR3 spans 15 amino acids. The V gene lost 1 base and the J gene lost 3 bases, with 14 bases spanning the gap. Germline CDR1 reads SGDLS; CDR2 reads YYNGEE.